This T cell receptor (beta chain) was profiled in a study of blood T cells in healthy people across ages. Sample-barcoded 5' priming and a J-beta primer mix drove a second PCR of about 6 to 11 cycles. TCRdb re-analysed the 5' RACE reads in MiXCR, keeping a single row per CDR3 protein. Among 750,000 to 950,000 distinct CDR3 sequences, about 53% were seen once, and the ten largest hold under 50%. The CDR3 has 14 amino acids. The junction had 4 bases not matched to a gene; V was cut back by 6 bases and J by 5 bases. This clonotype came up a few times. The clonotype originates from a man older than 75 in good health. What was sequenced was blood. The genes are TRBV12-3 or TRBV12-4 and TRBJ2-2; 9 positions agree with TRBD1. The CDR3 here is CASSRDRVTGELFF. In DNA form, the CDR3 reads TGTGCCAGCAGCCGGGACAGGGTTACCGGGGAGCTGTTTTTT.